This paragraph reports one T cell receptor beta chain. Its antigen is currently unknown. The data stem from a study of T-cell reconstitution after alpha-beta-depleted transplantation in children. The germline V and J ends were trimmed by 7 bases and 0 bases, with 13 bases remaining between them. Germline loops: CDR1 MNHNS, CDR2 SASEGT. The CDR3 loop spans 15 amino acids. Preparing the TCRbeta library involved the use of unique molecular identifiers. TCRdb processed the PCR reads anew with MiXCR; each CDR3 protein has one entry. The top ten clones hold around 5.6% of a sample with over 90,000 distinct CDR3 sequences, approximately 5.4% of them seen once. Study-level results: Reported findings indicate that, about two months after transplant, alpha-beta T cells came from several hundred expanded clones, which were derived from non-depleted graft cells. Among T cells one year after transplant, newly produced cells accounted for most counts and diversity. In some patients, recipient T cells and intrathymic progenitors surviving conditioning explained high day-60 diversity.

This chain links TRBV6-1 with TRBJ2-1, with D possibly matching TRBD1 (5 bases). This receptor was obtained from a female patient younger than 10 who had a stem cell transplant for Fanconi anemia, so the T cells may come from the graft donor. Specimen: PBMCs, mostly from graft donor cells, collected 60 days after TCRalphabeta/CD19-depleted stem cell transplant. CDR3 residues: CASNLQGVSYNEQFF. Written as DNA, the CDR3 is TGTGCCAGCAACCTTCAGGGTGTCTCCTACAATGAGCAGTTCTTC.